Shown below are 22 T cell receptor beta chains from a single sample sequenced in a study of T cells in Graves' hyperthyroidism and ophthalmopathy. Researchers amplified the TCR beta CDR3 regions from RNA transcripts. Carried out on the TCR CDR3, a first-round RT-PCR used the HTBI primer set. MiXCR, applied by TCRdb to the multiplex PCR reads, yields one record per CDR3 protein. Of approximately 530,000 distinct CDR3 sequences in the sample, 15% to 20% were seen once. The sequenced sample consisted of blood. The receptor source for this set is a man aged 35-49 years with Graves' ophthalmopathy.

This clonotype occurred a few times. This chain joins TRBV15 and TRBJ1-2; the D is unclear. Trimming removed 0 bases from V and 1 base from J, with 6 bases in between. The CDR3 covers 14 residues. In germline, CDR1 is LNHNV, CDR2 YYDKDF (reference sequence). CDR3 DNA sequence: TGTGCCACCAGCAGAGATCAGAATAACTATGGCTACACCTTC. This translates into CATSRDQNNYGYTF.

The rearrangement joins TRBV20-1 to TRBJ2-3; TRBD2 aligns across 8 bases. Germline V CDR1 and CDR2: DFQATT, SNEGSKA (reference sequence). V shed 6 bases, J shed 11 bases, and the junction held 16 bases outside the gene matches. The CDR3 is made up of 14 amino acids. The CDR3 is CSAITGTSLVRQYF. CDR3 DNA sequence: TGCAGTGCCATAACCGGGACTAGTCTAGTGCGGCAGTATTTT.

This chain uses TRBV29-1 with TRBJ2-1; D may be TRBD1 (6 bases). V dropped 2 bases and J dropped 12 bases, with 17 bases sitting between them. Germline V CDR1 and CDR2: SQVTM, ANQGSEA. The CDR3 spans 13 residues. Here the CDR3 reads CSVEKGGGRTQFF. The CDR3 nucleotides read TGCAGCGTTGAAAAAGGGGGTGGGCGCACGCAGTTCTTC.

A word on this clonotype: The junction departs from the called germline gene at one end, perhaps through a read error. The genes are TRBV12-3 or TRBV12-4 and TRBJ2-2, with 8 bases that match TRBD2. The CDR3 runs 15 residues. This chain's CDR3 is CTSRILERGTGELFF. CDR3 bases: TGTACCAGCAGAATTCTCGAGCGGGGGACCGGGGAGCTGTTTTTT.

This clonotype was seen more than once but under ten times. The chain has TRBV10-3 and TRBJ1-2, with a weak D call TRBD1 (5 bases). Germline V gives CDR1 ENHRY, CDR2 SYGVKD. Deletions cut 2 bases from V and 3 bases from J, with 7 bases between. The CDR3 has 13 residues. The CDR3 DNA follows: TGTGCCATCAGTGAGGGGGGGGACTATGGCTACACCTTC. It yields the protein CAISEGGDYGYTF.

This clonotype turned up a few times. The chain recombines TRBV6-1 with TRBJ2-2; D is perhaps TRBD1 or TRBD2 (6 bases each). Germline CDR1 MNHNS, CDR2 SASEGT. V was cut by 6 bases and J by 7 bases, with 39 bases left in between. The CDR3 has 22 residues. The CDR3: CASSPVESLGWGQPGVVGELFF. The CDR3 region has the DNA TGTGCCAGCAGCCCGGTGGAGAGCTTGGGGTGGGGACAACCGGGAGTCGTCGGGGAGCTGTTTTTT.

In this sample, this clonotype turned up a few times. The chain uses TRBV3-1 and TRBJ2-5; TRBD2 agrees at 8 bases. This CDR3 comprises 15 residues. J was trimmed by 4 bases and V by 11 bases; bases with no gene match: 15. Germline V lookup: CDR1 LGHDT, CDR2 YNNKEL (reference sequence). This CDR3 reads CAGSTRAGGTETQYF. CDR3 bases: TGTGCCGGATCCACAAGGGCGGGGGGAACAGAGACCCAGTACTTC.

A few counts support this clonotype. The gene calls are TRBV10-3 and TRBJ1-1; D perhaps matches TRBD1 (6 bases). The CDR3 loop spans 13 amino acids. Trimming removed 4 bases at V and 0 bases at J, with 6 bases between. Germline V lookup: CDR1 ENHRY, CDR2 SYGVKD. CDR3 residues: CAISGQVNTEAFF. The CDR3 DNA follows: TGTGCCATCAGTGGACAGGTGAACACTGAAGCTTTCTTT.

The chain is built from TRBV5-1 and TRBJ2-5; D possibly corresponds to TRBD1 (6 bases). Trimming stripped 4 bases from V and 3 bases from J, with 19 bases between. The V gene's germline CDR1 is SGHRS and CDR2 YFSETQ. This CDR3 spans 16 amino acids. The CDR3 sequence is CASSTGTHQLKETQYF. CDR3 sequence (DNA): TGCGCCAGCAGCACCGGGACACATCAACTGAAAGAGACCCAGTACTTC.

The chain uses TRBV29-1 and TRBJ2-1; no clear D. Germline CDR1 and CDR2: SQVTM and ANQGSEA. V was clipped by 3 bases and J by 3 bases, with 3 bases between them. The CDR3 extends over 11 amino acids. Written as DNA, the CDR3 is TGCAGCGTTGATTTCTACAATGAGCAGTTCTTC. This translates into CSVDFYNEQFF.

This clonotype has more than one count but fewer than ten. The rearrangement links TRBV7-9 to TRBJ2-7, with 8 bases identical to TRBD1. This CDR3 is built from 16 residues. CDR1 SEHNR and CDR2 FQNEAQ come from the germline V gene (reference sequence). J was trimmed by 1 base and V by 5 bases; bases with no gene match: 10. The CDR3 DNA follows: TGTGCCAGCAGCCCCACCGGGACAGGTCGGTCCTACGAGCAGTACTTC. As protein: CASSPTGTGRSYEQYF.

The chain employs TRBV19 and TRBJ2-3; no firm D call. Germline-derived CDR1 and CDR2 are LNHDA and SQIVND (reference sequence). The CDR3 runs 16 residues. V was pared by 4 bases and J by 2 bases, with 16 bases between. The DNA for the CDR3 is TGTGCCAGTAGTAGTAAAGCTTTACTGACCACAGATACGCAGTATTTT. As protein: CASSSKALLTTDTQYF.

As for this clonotype: A read error is possible here, since a much larger clone lies one base away. The rearrangement links TRBV6-2 or TRBV6-3 to TRBJ2-5; no definite D call. The CDR3 contains 18 residues. Germline V gives CDR1 MNHEY, CDR2 SVGEGT. The CDR3 loop reads CASSIQDLPLRPQEIQYF. Written as DNA, the CDR3 is TGTGCCAGCAGTATTCAGGACCTTCCCCTTCGGCCCCAAGAGATCCAGTACTTC.

This clonotype appeared a few times. The chain couples TRBV11-2 to TRBJ2-3; TRBD1 aligns across 7 bases. Germline CDR1 is SGHAT and CDR2 is FQNNGV. The CDR3 is made up of 14 amino acids. Trimming removed 6 bases from V and 4 bases from J; junction bases left unmatched: 7. This CDR3 is CASSVSQGADTQYF. The CDR3 DNA follows: TGTGCCAGCAGTGTCAGCCAGGGGGCAGATACGCAGTATTTT.

The gene calls are TRBV5-1 and TRBJ2-3, with D perhaps matching TRBD2 (6 bases). There are 15 residues in the CDR3. The V end lost 2 bases, the J end lost 1 base, and 11 bases lay between the germline ends. The germline V gene has CDR1 SGHRS and CDR2 YFSETQ. The CDR3 sequence is CASSFPGDRTDTQYF. The CDR3 nucleotides are TGCGCCAGCAGCTTCCCGGGGGACCGCACAGATACGCAGTATTTT. The full variable domain, with the rest looked up from reference TRBV5-1 and TRBJ2-3, is KAGVTQTPRYLIKTRGQQVTLSCSPISGHRSVSWYQQTPGQGLQFLFEYFSETQRNKGNFPGRFSGRQFSNSRSEMNVSTLELGDSALYLCASSFPGDRTDTQYFGPGTRLTVL.

This chain uses TRBV28 with TRBJ2-5, with D hard to call. V lost 3 bases to trimming and J lost 1 base, with 6 bases between them. The germline CDR1 and CDR2 sequences are MDHEN and SYDVKM. This CDR3 spans 13 amino acids. The CDR3 nucleotides are TGTGCCAGCAGTTTCGTACCCCAAGAGACCCAGTACTTC. This codes for CASSFVPQETQYF.

There are a few counts of this clonotype. The chain uses TRBV5-5 and TRBJ1-3, with D unresolved. This CDR3 spans 15 amino acids. Trimming took 3 bases from V and 4 from J, leaving 14 bases between them. Germline V gene data show CDR1 as SGHKS and CDR2 as YYEKEE (reference sequence). DNA of the CDR3: TGTGCCAGCAGCTCGCTCGCCGACCCAGGAAACACCATATATTTT. This sequence encodes CASSSLADPGNTIYF.

The chain joins TRBV6-2 or TRBV6-3 to TRBJ2-7, with 14 bases matching TRBD2. Germline CDR1 MNHEY, CDR2 SVGEGT. The CDR3 has 18 amino acids. With V trimmed by 6 bases and J by 4 bases, 14 bases remained unmatched. The CDR3 DNA follows: TGTGCCAGCAGCCAGTTACCGGGACTAGCGGGAGAGTGGTACGAGCAGTACTTC. Its protein is CASSQLPGLAGEWYEQYF.

The V gene is TRBV5-6, the J gene TRBJ1-3; a possible D gene is TRBD1 (6 bases). This CDR3 is 13 amino acids long. Germline lookup yields CDR1 SGHDT and CDR2 YYEEEE. Trimming stripped 7 bases from V and 0 bases from J, with 8 bases between. Here the CDR3 DNA reads TGTGCCAGCGAGGGGGTCTCTGGAAACACCATATATTTT. This codes for CASEGVSGNTIYF. The complete variable domain, with remaining parts taken from reference TRBV5-6 and TRBJ1-3, reads DAGVTQSPTHLIKTRGQQVTLRCSPKSGHDTVSWYQQALGQGPQFIFQYYEEEERQRGNFPDRFSGHQFPNYSSELNVNALLLGDSALYLCASEGVSGNTIYFGEGSWLTVV.

In this sample, this clonotype turned up a few times. This chain links TRBV7-9 with TRBJ2-3; 7 positions agree with TRBD2. J gave up 2 bases and V 0 bases, and 5 bases lay outside the gene matches. The CDR3 spans 16 residues. Germline-derived CDR1 and CDR2 are SEHNR and FQNEAQ (reference sequence). The DNA for the CDR3 is TGTGCCAGCAGCTTAGCGGGAGGGCTTCTCACAGATACGCAGTATTTT. This codes for CASSLAGGLLTDTQYF.

V and J are TRBV19 and TRBJ1-1; D remains unclear. Looked up from germline, CDR1 is LNHDA and CDR2 is SQIVND (reference sequence). With 3 bases removed from V and 6 bases from J, the gap between germline ends came to 11 bases. The CDR3 totals 13 residues. The CDR3 reads CASSMRHGAEAFF. The CDR3 bases are TGTGCCAGTAGTATGCGACATGGCGCTGAAGCTTTCTTT.

This chain joins TRBV2 and TRBJ2-7; no firm D call. This CDR3 is built from 16 residues. With 1 base removed from V and 3 bases from J, the gap between germline ends came to 16 bases. Germline CDR1 SNHLY, CDR2 FYNNEI. CDR3 amino acids: CASSEGGRRPNYEQYF. The CDR3 DNA is TGTGCCAGCAGTGAAGGGGGTAGAAGGCCAAACTACGAGCAGTACTTC. Filled out from reference TRBV2 and TRBJ2-7, the complete variable domain reads EPEVTQTPSHQVTQMGQEVILRCVPISNHLYFYWYRQILGQKVEFLVSFYNNEISEKSEIFDDQFSVERPDGSNFTLKIRSTKLEDSAMYFCASSEGGRRPNYEQYFGPGTRLTVT.